This TCR beta chain stems from a study of OX40 agonist ivuxolimab in advanced cancers. The CDR3 totals 14 residues. Trimming removed 5 bases at V and 3 bases at J, with 14 bases between. The germline V gene encodes CDR1 SGHNT and CDR2 YYREEE (reference sequence). Produced via immunoSEQ multiplex PCR; TCRdb's table is partial and in-frame only. The data contain tens of thousands of clones, around 86% of them singletons. This clone was detected only once. This chain uses TRBV5-4 with TRBJ2-5; D uncertain. The sample consisted of CD4+ or CD8+ T cells sorted from blood, taken in a trial of the OX40 agonist ivuxolimab. This clonotype originated in an adult with an advanced solid tumor such as melanoma, head and neck, liver or kidney cancer. The CDR3 nucleotides read TGTGCCAGCAGGGGTCTCTCGAGCGAAGAGACCCAGTACTTC. Protein: CASRGLSSEETQYF. Full variable domain (missing parts from reference TRBV5-4 and TRBJ2-5): ETGVTQSPTHLIKTRGQQVTLRCSSQSGHNTVSWYQQALGQGPQFIFQYYREEENGRGNFPPRFSGLQFPNYSSELNVNALELDDSALYLCASRGLSSEETQYFGPGTRLLVL.